The 19 T cell receptor beta chains below all came from one sample that was sequenced in a study of T cell changes during pregnancy in multiple sclerosis. Data came from immunoSEQ multiplex PCR; TCRdb stores just in-frame clones and leaves some out. The data contain 35,000 to 50,000 clones, roughly nine tenths of them singletons. Here the sequenced sample was CD4+ T cells from peripheral blood mononuclear cells, taken after pregnancy. These receptors were collected from a female donor with multiple sclerosis, enrolled in a pregnancy study.

The chain uses TRBV6-1 and TRBJ2-1, with TRBD1 matching over 8 bases. The CDR3 totals 15 residues. Germline lookup yields CDR1 MNHNS and CDR2 SASEGT. V was clipped by 7 bases and J by 4 bases; unmatched bases: 9. This CDR3 reads CASIPPGQGYNEQFF. The CDR3 DNA follows: TGTGCCAGCATCCCCCCCGGACAGGGATACAATGAGCAGTTCTTC.

CDR3 DNA sequence: TGTGCCAGCAGGAAGACAGGGTATATTGATGAAGCTTTCTTT. Translated: CASRKTGYIDEAFF. The chain has TRBV6-1 and TRBJ1-1; 7 bases map to TRBD1. CDR3 length: 14 amino acids. The germline CDR1 and CDR2 sequences are MNHNS and SASEGT. Trimming took 6 bases from V and 7 from J; bases not matched to a gene: 11.

The CDR3 sequence: CAWSVSMGNTIYF. DNA for the CDR3: TGTGCCTGGAGTGTATCTATGGGAAACACCATATATTTT. This chain connects TRBV30 to TRBJ1-3, with D unclear. The CDR3 has 13 residues. V lost 0 bases and J 4 bases, leaving 7 bases between the germline ends. CDR1 GTSNPN and CDR2 SVGIG come from the germline V gene (reference sequence).

The genes are TRBV7-9 and TRBJ1-1, with D possibly matching TRBD1 (6 bases). Germline assignment: CDR1 SEHNR and CDR2 FQNEAQ (reference sequence). The CDR3 is made up of 16 amino acids. Trimming stripped 2 bases from V and 0 bases from J, with 13 bases between. CDR3 loop: CASSLSGQGMNTEAFF. CDR3 bases: TGTGCCAGCAGCTTATCCGGGCAGGGGATGAACACTGAAGCTTTCTTT.

This chain links TRBV7-9 with TRBJ2-1; TRBD2 might be the D (5 bases). The CDR3 contains 12 residues. V was cut by 6 bases and J by 9 bases, with 12 bases left in between. CDR1 and CDR2 from the germline V gene are SEHNR and FQNEAQ (reference sequence). The CDR3: CASSPIGGEQFF. CDR3 bases: TGTGCCAGCAGTCCGATAGGAGGTGAGCAGTTCTTC.

There are a few counts of this clone. One end of the junction is discordant with germline, which a read error may explain. The J gene is TRBJ1-2, the V gene TRBV28; D perhaps matches TRBD1 (6 bases). The CDR3 is made up of 11 amino acids. Germline V gene sequence: CDR1 MDHEN, CDR2 SYDVKM. DNA for the CDR3: TGTGCCAGCAGCGCAATCAGGGGAAGGGTCTTC. It yields the protein CASSAIRGRVF.

The gene calls are TRBV27 and TRBJ2-1, with 7 bases lining up with TRBD1. The CDR3 runs to 15 residues. Trimming at V came to 6 bases and at J to 3 bases, leaving 8 bases not matched to a gene. The germline V gene has CDR1 MNHEY and CDR2 SMNVEV (reference sequence). The CDR3 loop reads CASSRDRAVYNEQFF. As DNA, the CDR3 is TGTGCCAGCAGCAGAGACAGGGCCGTCTACAATGAGCAGTTCTTC.

The chain employs TRBV19 and TRBJ1-1; D is uncertain. From germline, CDR1 is LNHDA and CDR2 SQIVND (reference sequence). The CDR3 consists of 12 residues. Trimming left V 0 bases short and J 8 bases short, with 7 bases between. CDR3 amino acids: CASSIDPGEAFF. CDR3 in DNA: TGTGCCAGTAGTATAGATCCCGGGGAAGCTTTCTTT.

The chain employs TRBV12-1 and TRBJ2-7; the table names TRBD2, a call not compared with the DNA. TRBV12-1 is shown as a pseudogene. The CDR3 consists of 14 residues. CDR3 amino acids: CASSRQEGYYEQYF. The CDR3 nucleotides read TGTGCCAGCAGTCGTCAGGAGGGGTACTACGAGCAGTACTTC.

V usage is TRBV5-1 and J usage is TRBJ2-7; tentative D call: TRBD1 (6 bases). Between the trimmed V and J ends, which lost 2 bases and 6 bases, there was a span of 12 bases. The CDR3 is 13 residues long. Germline CDR1 is SGHRS and CDR2 is YFSETQ. Written as DNA, the CDR3 is TGCGCCAGCAGCTTCGGGACATCTGGCGAGCAGTACTTC. Protein sequence: CASSFGTSGEQYF.

The rearrangement uses TRBV5-6 and TRBJ2-7; 8 bases line up with TRBD1. Germline-derived CDR1 and CDR2 are SGHDT and YYEEEE. The trim removed 0 bases at V and 2 bases at J, leaving 4 bases unmatched. This CDR3 has 15 residues. This CDR3 is CASSLGQGRTYEQYF. DNA of the CDR3: TGTGCCAGCAGCTTGGGACAGGGGAGGACCTACGAGCAGTACTTC.

The V call is TRBV5-6, the J call TRBJ2-7; a weak D match, TRBD1 (6 bases). Per the germline V gene, CDR1 is SGHDT and CDR2 is YYEEEE. V dropped 9 bases and J dropped 0 bases, with 16 bases sitting between them. This CDR3 is built from 14 residues. The CDR3, as DNA: TGTGCCACTTCTGGGGGCTTTTCCTCCTACGAGCAGTACTTC. This encodes CATSGGFSSYEQYF. The full variable domain, completed using reference TRBV5-6 and TRBJ2-7, is DAGVTQSPTHLIKTRGQQVTLRCSPKSGHDTVSWYQQALGQGPQFIFQYYEEEERQRGNFPDRFSGHQFPNYSSELNVNALLLGDSALYLCATSGGFSSYEQYFGPGTRLTVT.

The gene calls are TRBV29-1 and TRBJ1-1, with 9 bases identical to TRBD1. The CDR3 is 14 residues long. J was trimmed by 3 bases and V by 5 bases; bases with no gene match: 7. Germline V gives CDR1 SQVTM, CDR2 ANQGSEA. The CDR3 spells CSVSRQGGDTEAFF. The CDR3 coding sequence is TGCAGCGTTTCACGACAGGGGGGAGACACTGAAGCTTTCTTT.

The V gene is TRBV19, the J gene TRBJ1-5, with TRBD1 matching 12 bases. The CDR3 totals 17 residues. Germline CDR1 reads LNHDA; CDR2 reads SQIVND (reference sequence). Unmatched junction bases numbered 10, after V lost 6 bases and J lost 4 bases. The CDR3 sequence: CASSRLGDRGPNQPQHF. For the CDR3, the DNA is TGTGCCAGTAGCCGGCTAGGGGACAGGGGGCCGAATCAGCCCCAGCATTTT.

This clone showed up just a few times. V and J are TRBV10-2 and TRBJ2-7; 8 positions agree with TRBD1. The CDR3 totals 15 residues. Germline trimming cut 2 bases from V and 1 base from J; bases unmatched to any gene: 4. Germline lookup yields CDR1 WSHSY and CDR2 SAAADI. This chain's CDR3 is CASSEPGQGSYEQYF. The CDR3 DNA reads TGCGCCAGCAGTGAGCCCGGACAGGGTTCCTACGAGCAGTACTTC.

This rearrangement joins TRBV6-1 to TRBJ2-7; 8 bases are shared with TRBD1. J lost 0 bases, V lost 6 bases, and 7 bases had no gene match. CDR3 length: 15 residues. Germline CDR1 MNHNS, CDR2 SASEGT. The CDR3 loop is CASSAGQGSSYEQYF. For the CDR3, the DNA is TGTGCCAGCAGCGCCGGACAGGGCAGCTCCTACGAGCAGTACTTC.

The V gene is TRBV9, the J gene TRBJ2-5; 9 positions agree with TRBD2. The CDR3 spans 16 residues. Germline V gives CDR1 SGDLS, CDR2 YYNGEE. The J segment lost 2 bases and the V segment lost 0 bases, leaving 5 bases of the junction unmatched. CDR3 loop: CASSVGVSGGQETQYF. The CDR3 DNA follows: TGTGCCAGCAGCGTAGGTGTTAGCGGGGGACAAGAGACCCAGTACTTC.

The genes are TRBV7-3 and TRBJ2-3; 12 bases match TRBD2. Germline V gene data show CDR1 as SGHTA and CDR2 as FQGTGA. The CDR3 totals 16 residues. Trimming at V came to 5 bases and at J to 4 bases, leaving 7 bases not matched to a gene. Here the CDR3 DNA reads TGTGCCAGCAGCCCCAGACTAGCGGGAGCCCCAGATACGCAGTATTTT. Its protein product is CASSPRLAGAPDTQYF. The full variable domain, rest sourced from reference TRBV7-3 and TRBJ2-3, is GAGVSQTPSNKVTEKGKYVELRCDPISGHTALYWYRQSLGQGPEFLIYFQGTGAADDSGLPNDRFFAVRPEGSVSTLKIQRTERGDSAVYLCASSPRLAGAPDTQYFGPGTRLTVL.

The V gene is TRBV18, the J gene TRBJ2-1; no definite D call. The CDR3 consists of 11 residues. Per the germline V gene, CDR1 is KGHSH and CDR2 is LQKENI. Trimming removed 2 bases at V and 10 bases at J, with 6 bases between. The chain's CDR3 is CASSPTAEQFF. The DNA of the CDR3 is TGTGCCAGCTCACCAACCGCGGAGCAGTTCTTC.